One sample yielded the 16 T cell receptor beta chains listed below, sequenced in a study of cytomegalovirus exposure and HLA in healthy donors. The PCR contained 60 Vbeta and 13 Jbeta primers. Profiling relied on immunoSEQ multiplex PCR, and the TCRdb table lists in-frame clones only, not all of them. The sample gives approximately 160,000 clones, around 80% of which show up once; under 6% is in the top ten. The sequenced sample consisted of PBMCs. These receptors all stem from a woman aged 45 to 65 in good health and CMV-seropositive.

This clone came up once. CDR3 region: CASSLFPSGGVGDTQYF. The CDR3, as DNA: TGTGCCAGCAGCTTATTTCCTAGCGGGGGGGTGGGAGATACGCAGTATTTT. This chain connects TRBV11-2 to TRBJ2-3; TRBD2 aligns across 12 bases. The CDR3 has 17 residues. The junction had 8 bases not matched to a gene; V was cut back by 2 bases and J by 5 bases. Germline V CDR1 and CDR2: SGHAT, FQNNGV. Using reference TRBV11-2 and TRBJ2-3 for the parts outside the CDR3, the full variable domain is EAGVAQSPRYKIIEKRQSVAFWCNPISGHATLYWYQQILGQGPKLLIQFQNNGVVDDSQLPKDRFSAERLKGVDSTLKIQPAKLEDSAVYLCASSLFPSGGVGDTQYFGPGTRLTVL.

The rearrangement joins TRBV19 to TRBJ2-7; 10 bases line up with TRBD1. Germline V lookup: CDR1 LNHDA, CDR2 SQIVND (reference sequence). V lost 5 bases and J lost 2; bases outside the gene matches: 6. The CDR3 is 15 amino acids. The CDR3 DNA reads TGTGCCAGTAGTCGGACAGGGGGAAAAACCTACGAGCAGTACTTC. It yields the protein CASSRTGGKTYEQYF.

This sequence joins TRBV20-1 and TRBJ1-1; D is ambiguous. The germline V gene encodes CDR1 DFQATT and CDR2 SNEGSKA (reference sequence). This CDR3 spans 11 amino acids. V was clipped by 4 bases and J by 8 bases, with 11 bases between them. The CDR3 DNA sequence: TGCAGTGCTACTCCGCACTTAGAAGCTTTCTTT. It encodes CSATPHLEAFF.

The chain couples TRBV9 to TRBJ2-1; 13 nucleotides align to TRBD2. The germline V gene encodes CDR1 SGDLS and CDR2 YYNGEE. The junction had 8 bases not matched to a gene; V was cut back by 3 bases and J by 8 bases. The CDR3 length is 16 residues. The CDR3 here is CASSATTSGRTDEQFF. As DNA, the CDR3 is TGTGCCAGCAGCGCTACGACTAGCGGGAGGACGGATGAGCAGTTCTTC. The full variable domain, completed using reference TRBV9 and TRBJ2-1, is DSGVTQTPKHLITATGQRVTLRCSPRSGDLSVYWYQQSLDQGLQFLIQYYNGEERAKGNILERFSAQQFPDLHSELNLSSLELGDSALYFCASSATTSGRTDEQFFGPGTRLTVL.

The chain uses TRBV30 and TRBJ1-1; D uncertain. Per the germline V gene, CDR1 is GTSNPN and CDR2 is SVGIG (reference sequence). The V end lost 3 bases, the J end lost 3 bases, and 8 bases lay between the germline ends. The CDR3 runs 12 residues. The CDR3 protein is CAWSRVYTEAFF. CDR3 DNA: TGTGCCTGGAGCCGGGTCTACACTGAAGCTTTCTTT.

J is TRBJ2-2 and V is TRBV5-8; maybe TRBD2 (6 bases). Germline-derived CDR1 and CDR2 are SGHTS and YDEGEE. With 0 bases removed from V and 3 bases from J, the gap between germline ends came to 6 bases. The CDR3 is 14 amino acids. Here the CDR3 reads CASSLERDTGELFF. The CDR3 DNA follows: TGTGCCAGCAGCTTGGAGCGGGACACCGGGGAGCTGTTTTTT.

This chain links TRBV5-1 with TRBJ2-7, with 7 bases identical to TRBD1. V was pared by 4 bases and J by 5 bases, with 9 bases of the junction left unmatched. There are 14 residues in the CDR3. Germline CDR1 and CDR2: SGHRS and YFSETQ. The CDR3 is CASSGTGAGDEQYF. The CDR3 region has the DNA TGCGCCAGCAGCGGAACAGGGGCAGGGGACGAGCAGTACTTC.

The chain is built from TRBV27 and TRBJ1-5; the match to TRBD1 covers 7 bases. This CDR3 is built from 14 residues. Germline values: CDR1 MNHEY, CDR2 SMNVEV (reference sequence). The ends lost 6 bases at V and 3 bases at J; junction bases unmatched: 5. In nucleotides, the CDR3 is TGTGCCAGCAGGCTACAGGGGTTCAATCAGCCCCAGCATTTT. It yields the protein CASRLQGFNQPQHF.

The gene calls are TRBV21-1 and TRBJ1-2; no DNA check was done on the table's D call, TRBD1. TRBV21-1 is a listed pseudogene. CDR3 length: 15 residues. The CDR3 region is CASKTPPHQNYGYTF. DNA for the CDR3: TGTGCCAGCAAAACCCCTCCACACCAAAACTATGGCTACACCTTC.

The chain links TRBV7-3 to TRBJ2-6, with TRBD1 identical over 8 bases. The CDR3 contains 16 residues. The V segment lost 4 bases and the J segment 3 bases; nucleotides outside the gene matches: 5. CDR1 and CDR2 from the germline V gene are SGHTA and FQGTGA. The CDR3 DNA follows: TGTGCCAGCAGCTCGCAGGGGGCTGGTGGGGCCAACGTCCTGACTTTC. Translating gives CASSSQGAGGANVLTF.

V and J are TRBV11-2 and TRBJ2-7, with TRBD2 as a possible D gene (6 bases). Between the trimmed V and J ends, which lost 8 bases and 5 bases, there was a span of 19 bases. The CDR3 has 14 residues. Germline V CDR1 and CDR2: SGHAT, FQNNGV. The CDR3 spells CASRRDFQVHEQYF. CDR3 coding DNA: TGTGCCAGCCGTCGGGACTTCCAAGTCCACGAGCAGTACTTC.

The V gene is TRBV4-2, the J gene TRBJ2-7; no clear D gene. The CDR3 has 13 amino acids. The V end lost 0 bases, the J end lost 3 bases, and 6 bases lay between the germline ends. From germline, CDR1 is LGHNA and CDR2 YNFKEQ. CDR3 residues: CASSQEAIYEQYF. The CDR3 nucleotides read TGTGCCAGCAGCCAAGAAGCGATCTACGAGCAGTACTTC.

The chain employs TRBV5-1 and TRBJ2-2; no clear D. Trimming cost V 4 bases and J 0 bases, with 16 bases left between them. Germline V gives CDR1 SGHRS, CDR2 YFSETQ. The CDR3 sequence is 17 residues long. CDR3 region: CASSPQPGLTNTGELFF. CDR3 in DNA: TGCGCCAGCAGCCCACAGCCAGGTTTAACGAACACCGGGGAGCTGTTTTTT.

The table lists this clone with a few counts. The rearrangement joins TRBV27 to TRBJ1-3; TRBD1 agrees at 10 bases. With 4 bases clipped from V and 6 bases from J, the junction kept 6 bases outside the gene matches. The CDR3 consists of 15 residues. Per germline, CDR1 MNHEY and CDR2 SMNVEV (reference sequence). The DNA for the CDR3 is TGTGCCAGCAGTTCTCGGACAGGGGGTTTAAACACCATATATTTT. This gives the protein CASSSRTGGLNTIYF.

The rearrangement joins TRBV25-1 to TRBJ1-1; D might be TRBD1 (6 bases). Per germline, CDR1 MGHDK and CDR2 SYGVNS. The V end was cut by 1 base, the J end by 6 bases, with 15 bases between. The length of the CDR3 is 15 residues. The CDR3 DNA reads TGTGCCAGCAGTGAATCGGCCAGGGGAGCGTCTGAAGCTTTCTTT. Translated: CASSESARGASEAFF.

This clone was detected only a few times. The CDR3 here is CASSLSGTAKGEQYF. The DNA for the CDR3 is TGCGCCAGCAGCCTCTCCGGGACAGCCAAGGGCGAGCAGTACTTC. J is TRBJ2-7 and V is TRBV5-1, with TRBD1 matching over 7 bases. Germline V gene sequence: CDR1 SGHRS, CDR2 YFSETQ. J was trimmed by 6 bases and V by 4 bases; bases with no gene match: 13. The CDR3 runs 15 residues.